These 27 T cell receptor beta chains were all obtained from the same sample, sequenced in a study of shared clonotypes between healthy human individuals. Sequenced by immunoSEQ multiplex PCR; TCRdb stores in-frame clones only, minus some. Among more than 550,000 clones listed, around 90% were seen once. Sequenced input: memory CD8+ T cells from PBMCs. This sample's subset: CD45RO+ cells pooled with CCR7-negative TemRA cells. Every receptor here comes from a man between 18 and 35 years old in good health. Some clones in this sample may be carry-over from other donors' samples.

The V call is TRBV6-1, the J call TRBJ1-1; the D gene is possibly TRBD1 (6 bases). With 3 bases removed from V and 7 bases from J, the gap between germline ends came to 27 bases. CDR1 and CDR2 from the germline V gene are MNHNS and SASEGT. This CDR3 spans 18 amino acids. Written as DNA, the CDR3 is TGTGCCAGCAGTGACGACCTTATACTGCTGGACAGCCATTATGAAGCTTTCTTT. It yields the protein CASSDDLILLDSHYEAFF.

The chain uses TRBV5-1 and TRBJ1-4; D uncertain. V gave up 8 bases and J gave up 2 bases, with 16 bases separating them. The CDR3 length is 15 residues. Germline V CDR1 and CDR2: SGHRS, YFSETQ. The CDR3 DNA reads TGCGCCAGTTCTGCCGGCCGGCTTACTAATGAAAAACTGTTTTTT. It is translated as CASSAGRLTNEKLFF.

The chain couples TRBV27 to TRBJ1-6; D unresolved. V dropped 6 bases and J dropped 0 bases, with 24 bases sitting between them. Germline CDR1 and CDR2: MNHEY and SMNVEV (reference sequence). This CDR3 region has 20 residues. The CDR3 reads CASSPIRRTVDVSYNSPLHF. The CDR3 DNA reads TGTGCCAGCAGCCCCATTAGGCGCACTGTAGATGTCTCCTATAATTCACCCCTCCACTTT.

The chain recombines TRBV2 with TRBJ2-7; tentative D call: TRBD1 (7 bases). This CDR3 contains 15 residues. Deletions cut 4 bases from V and 9 bases from J, with 22 bases between. Per the germline V gene, CDR1 is SNHLY and CDR2 is FYNNEI. The CDR3 DNA reads TGTGCCAGCAGTGTACAAACGGAGGGAACAGGGGCGCAGTACTTC. This encodes CASSVQTEGTGAQYF.

V and J are TRBV9 and TRBJ2-1; a weak D match, TRBD2 (5 bases). The CDR3 is made up of 15 amino acids. Trimming removed 3 bases from V and 7 bases from J, with 17 bases in between. Germline lookup yields CDR1 SGDLS and CDR2 YYNGEE. The CDR3 reads CASSEEGLSGNEQFF. The DNA of the CDR3 is TGTGCCAGCAGCGAAGAGGGTCTGTCTGGGAATGAGCAGTTCTTC.

The chain employs TRBV19 and TRBJ1-1; D ambiguous. The V end was cut by 5 bases, the J end by 7 bases, with 8 bases between. Per germline, CDR1 LNHDA and CDR2 SQIVND (reference sequence). This CDR3 has 11 residues. The CDR3, as DNA: TGTGCCAGTAGTCTTGGCGGTGAAGCTTTCTTT. Translated, it gives CASSLGGEAFF.

The V call is TRBV9, the J call TRBJ2-1; 9 bases are a match to TRBD2. CDR1 is SGDLS, CDR2 YYNGEE, per germline. Losses at the gene ends were 1 base for V and 7 bases for J; bases not matched to a gene: 9. This CDR3 has 16 amino acids. DNA for the CDR3: TGTGCCAGCAGCGTAAGGCGGGAGGGCCGTCTGAATGAGCAGTTCTTC. It encodes CASSVRREGRLNEQFF.

The gene calls are TRBV5-1 and TRBJ2-7; possibly TRBD1 or TRBD2 for D (7 bases each). Trimming stripped 4 bases from V and 2 bases from J, with 25 bases between. The germline gives CDR1 SGHRS, CDR2 YFSETQ. The CDR3 extends over 18 amino acids. This CDR3 is CASSRRQGGAQTPYEQYF. In DNA, the CDR3 is TGCGCCAGCAGCAGGAGGCAGGGGGGGGCGCAGACCCCCTACGAGCAGTACTTC.

V and J are TRBV5-5 and TRBJ1-2, with 10 bases identical to TRBD1. The V gene end was trimmed by 4 bases and the J gene end by 2 bases; junction bases not matched to a gene: 11. CDR1 and CDR2 (germline): SGHKS, YYEKEE (reference sequence). The CDR3 covers 17 residues. The CDR3 bases are TGTGCCAGCAGCCAAACTCCGGGACAGGGGTTGAACTATGGCTACACCTTC. Its protein product is CASSQTPGQGLNYGYTF.

With regard to this clone: Within the sample, other DNA sequences also encode this same CDR3. The gene calls are TRBV4-1 and TRBJ1-3, with D unclear. The germline V gene encodes CDR1 MGHRA and CDR2 YSYEKL. With 3 bases removed from V and 3 bases from J, the gap between germline ends came to 12 bases. CDR3 length: 15 residues. In DNA, the CDR3 is TGCGCCAGCAGCCAGGAAAACACAGTTGGAAACACCATATATTTT. This gives the protein CASSQENTVGNTIYF.

The chain uses TRBV5-1 and TRBJ1-4; D unclear. The germline V and J ends were trimmed by 6 bases and 3 bases, with 9 bases remaining between them. There are 13 residues in the CDR3. The germline V gene has CDR1 SGHRS and CDR2 YFSETQ. CDR3 in DNA: TGCGCCAGCAAGACATCGCCTAATGAAAAACTGTTTTTT. Its translation: CASKTSPNEKLFF.

A single count supports this clone. This rearrangement joins TRBV7-9 to TRBJ2-2; D is possibly TRBD2 (6 bases). Per germline, CDR1 SEHNR and CDR2 FQNEAQ (reference sequence). Trimming cost V 0 bases and J 3 bases, with 11 bases left between them. This CDR3 region has 16 residues. Here the CDR3 reads CASSLAAGLYTGELFF. The CDR3 nucleotides read TGTGCCAGCAGCTTAGCCGCGGGACTCTACACCGGGGAGCTGTTTTTT.

The chain carries TRBV4-2 and TRBJ2-2; D gene unclear. Germline CDR1 LGHNA, CDR2 YNFKEQ. V was clipped by 7 bases and J by 1 base, with 7 bases between them. The CDR3 covers 13 residues. The chain's CDR3 is CASMERNTGELFF. The CDR3 DNA follows: TGTGCCAGCATGGAACGGAACACCGGGGAGCTGTTTTTT.

The chain has TRBV11-2 and TRBJ2-1, with TRBD2 as a possible D gene (5 bases). The CDR3 is 16 amino acids. V lost 5 bases and J lost 0, with 14 bases in between. The germline CDR1 and CDR2 sequences are SGHAT and FQNNGV. CDR3 coding DNA: TGTGCCAGCAGCCTCCTCAGCGGCAGCTCCTACAATGAGCAGTTCTTC. Amino acids: CASSLLSGSSYNEQFF.

The chain employs TRBV11-2 and TRBJ1-1; D is unresolved. The length of the CDR3 is 12 residues. CDR1 and CDR2 (germline): SGHAT, FQNNGV. V lost 9 bases to trimming and J lost 3 bases, with 11 bases between them. CDR3 DNA sequence: TGTGCCAGTGCGTCGGATTACACTGAAGCTTTCTTT. Translated, it gives CASASDYTEAFF.

This chain connects TRBV10-2 to TRBJ1-5, with D perhaps matching TRBD1 (6 bases). V lost 1 base to trimming and J lost 6 bases, with 10 bases between them. There are 14 residues in the CDR3. Germline lookup yields CDR1 WSHSY and CDR2 SAAADI. The CDR3 bases are TGCGCCAGCAGTGAGTGGGGGCTGGGTCAGCCCCAGCATTTT. Translated: CASSEWGLGQPQHF.

The chain couples TRBV11-3 to TRBJ2-3; 15 bases match TRBD2. Trimming removed 2 bases from V and 2 bases from J; junction bases left unmatched: 11. Per germline, CDR1 SGHNT and CDR2 YENEEA. The CDR3 runs 20 residues. The CDR3 DNA reads TGTGCCAGCAGCTTATCACCGGGACTAGCGGGAGGTCATGACACAGATACGCAGTATTTT. As protein: CASSLSPGLAGGHDTDTQYF.

This clone was detected a few times. The CDR3 region has the DNA TGTGCTCTTTGGGGACGCTATGGCTACACCTTC. Its translation: CALWGRYGYTF. The gene calls are TRBV19 and TRBJ1-2; D is perhaps TRBD1 (5 bases). The CDR3 extends over 11 amino acids. CDR1 and CDR2 (germline): LNHDA, SQIVND (reference sequence).

The J gene is TRBJ2-7, the V gene TRBV5-5, with D perhaps TRBD1 or TRBD2 (5 bases each). From germline, CDR1 is SGHKS and CDR2 YYEKEE (reference sequence). Trimming took 4 bases from V and 3 from J, leaving 17 bases between them. The CDR3 contains 15 residues. CDR3 sequence reads: CASSARPGPSYEQYF. In DNA form, the CDR3 reads TGTGCCAGCAGCGCGAGGCCGGGACCCAGCTACGAGCAGTACTTC.

The V gene is TRBV27, the J gene TRBJ2-5, with 15 bases fitting TRBD2. Trimming at V came to 5 bases and at J to 0 bases, leaving 10 bases not matched to a gene. The length of the CDR3 is 19 residues. CDR1 and CDR2 (germline): MNHEY, SMNVEV (reference sequence). As DNA, the CDR3 is TGTGCCAGCAGTCCTTACGGACTAGCGGGGGGGGTGTACCAAGAGACCCAGTACTTC. This translates into CASSPYGLAGGVYQETQYF.

This clone appeared once. The V gene is TRBV28, the J gene TRBJ1-1; TRBD1 matches 7 bases. The length of the CDR3 is 18 residues. V gave up 2 bases and J gave up 3 bases; unmatched junction bases: 15. From germline, CDR1 is MDHEN and CDR2 SYDVKM. The CDR3 here is CASSLVAGGSALDTEAFF. CDR3 coding DNA: TGTGCCAGCAGTTTAGTGGCAGGGGGTTCAGCTTTGGACACTGAAGCTTTCTTT. Full variable domain (rest looked up from reference TRBV28 and TRBJ1-1): DVKVTQSSRYLVKRTGEKVFLECVQDMDHENMFWYRQDPGLGLRLIYFSYDVKMKEKGDIPEGYSVSREKKERFSLILESASTNQTSMYLCASSLVAGGSALDTEAFFGQGTRLTVV.

The chain links TRBV5-1 to TRBJ2-7; TRBD1 matches at 10 bases. The CDR3 covers 17 residues. Unmatched junction bases numbered 14, after V lost 4 bases and J lost 4 bases. Germline loops: CDR1 SGHRS, CDR2 YFSETQ. CDR3 sequence: CASSPEGQGPFLYEQYF. CDR3 sequence (DNA): TGCGCCAGCAGCCCCGAGGGACAGGGGCCTTTTTTGTACGAGCAGTACTTC.

CDR3 region: CASSPGTGIQKNIQYF. Written as DNA, the CDR3 is TGTGCCAGCAGCCCAGGGACAGGCATCCAAAAAAACATTCAGTACTTC. This sequence joins TRBV7-8 and TRBJ2-4, with 8 nucleotides matching TRBD1. Unmatched junction bases numbered 10, after V lost 5 bases and J lost 4 bases. This CDR3 is 16 amino acids long. The germline CDR1 and CDR2 sequences are SGHVS and FQNEAQ. The complete variable domain, with remaining parts taken from reference TRBV7-8 and TRBJ2-4, reads GAGVSQSPRYKVAKRGQDVALRCDPISGHVSLFWYQQALGQGPEFLTYFQNEAQLDKSGLPSDRFFAERPEGSVSTLKIQRTQQEDSAVYLCASSPGTGIQKNIQYFGAGTRLSVL.

The rearrangement uses TRBV9 and TRBJ2-5; 10 bases agree with TRBD2. V trimming: 4 bases; J trimming: 2 bases; junction bases outside the gene matches: 8. The CDR3 is made up of 16 amino acids. CDR1 is SGDLS and CDR2 is YYNGEE in the germline V gene. The CDR3 region has the DNA TGTGCCAGCAGCCTCGGACTAGCGGCCCGGCAAGAGACCCAGTACTTC. Protein product: CASSLGLAARQETQYF.

This clone was recorded once. The sample holds other DNA sequences that translate to the same CDR3. This sequence joins TRBV27 and TRBJ2-7; D gene unclear. Germline CDR1 MNHEY, CDR2 SMNVEV (reference sequence). The germline V and J ends were trimmed by 2 bases and 3 bases, with 8 bases remaining between them. The CDR3 is 13 amino acids. The CDR3 loop reads CASSLGSYYEQYF. The CDR3 DNA is TGTGCCAGCAGTTTAGGGTCATACTACGAGCAGTACTTC.

The chain joins TRBV19 to TRBJ2-2, with 8 bases lining up with TRBD1. This CDR3 is 15 amino acids long. The germline CDR1 and CDR2 sequences are LNHDA and SQIVND (reference sequence). V gave up 5 bases and J gave up 4 bases; unmatched junction bases: 6. The CDR3 DNA reads TGTGCCAGTAGTCCCCAAACAGGGGGCACCGGGGAGCTGTTTTTT. Translation gives CASSPQTGGTGELFF. Variable domain in full (rest from reference TRBV19 and TRBJ2-2): DGGITQSPKYLFRKEGQNVTLSCEQNLNHDAMYWYRQDPGQGLRLIYYSQIVNDFQKGDIAEGYSVSREKKESFPLTVTSAQKNPTAFYLCASSPQTGGTGELFFGEGSRLTVL.

The V call is TRBV6-5, the J call TRBJ1-4; 10 bases agree with TRBD1. CDR1 and CDR2 from the germline V gene are MNHEY and SVGAGI. The CDR3 sequence is 16 residues long. V was pared by 2 bases and J by 5 bases, with 5 bases of the junction left unmatched. The CDR3 DNA reads TGTGCCAGCAGTTACATTCCGGACAGGGGGAATGAAAAACTGTTTTTT. Its protein product is CASSYIPDRGNEKLFF.